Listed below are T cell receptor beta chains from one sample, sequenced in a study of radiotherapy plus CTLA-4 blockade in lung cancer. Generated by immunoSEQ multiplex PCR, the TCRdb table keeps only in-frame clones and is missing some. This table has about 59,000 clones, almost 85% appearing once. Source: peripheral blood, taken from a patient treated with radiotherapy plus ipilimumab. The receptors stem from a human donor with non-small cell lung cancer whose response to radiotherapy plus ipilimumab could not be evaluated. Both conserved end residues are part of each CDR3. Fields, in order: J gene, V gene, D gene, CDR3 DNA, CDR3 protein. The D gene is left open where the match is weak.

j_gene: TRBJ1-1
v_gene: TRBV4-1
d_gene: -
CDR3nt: TGCGCCAGCAGCCAAGATGGAGGGCAGGTCAGACGCGCTTTCTTT
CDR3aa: CASSQDGGQVRRAFF

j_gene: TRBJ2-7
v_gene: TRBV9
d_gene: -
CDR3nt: TGTGCCAGCAGCGGTGGGGGACTCCTAAGGGACGAGCAGTACTTC
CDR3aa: CASSGGGLLRDEQYF

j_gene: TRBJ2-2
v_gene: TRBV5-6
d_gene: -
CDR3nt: TGTGCCAGCAGTACCCCGGGAGCGAACACCGGGGAGCTGTTTTTT
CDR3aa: CASSTPGANTGELFF

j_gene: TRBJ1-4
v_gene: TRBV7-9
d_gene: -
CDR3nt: TGTGCCGGGGCCCCAGGCTTGACTAATGAAAAACTGTTTTTT
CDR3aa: CAGAPGLTNEKLFF

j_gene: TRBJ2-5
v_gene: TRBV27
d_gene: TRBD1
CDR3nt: TGTGCCAGCAGACAGATACAGGGGCCAGAGACCCAGTACTTC
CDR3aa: CASRQIQGPETQYF

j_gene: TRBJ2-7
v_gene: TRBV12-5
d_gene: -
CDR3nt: TGTGCTAGTGGTTTGGTACACGGGAACCTCTACGAGCAGTACTTC
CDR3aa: CASGLVHGNLYEQYF

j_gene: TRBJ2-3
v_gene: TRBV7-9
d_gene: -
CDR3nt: TGTGCCAGCAGCTTAGAGGGGGGGTTGGTCACAGATACGCAGTATTTT
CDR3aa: CASSLEGGLVTDTQYF

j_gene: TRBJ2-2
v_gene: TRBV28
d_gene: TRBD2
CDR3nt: TGTGCCAGCAGTTTATATTGGGGTAGCGGGGACGCCGGGGAGCTGTTTTTT
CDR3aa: CASSLYWGSGDAGELFF

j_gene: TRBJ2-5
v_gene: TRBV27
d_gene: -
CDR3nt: TGTGCCAGCAGTTTAGATGGGGACTCAGACAGTCGGTACTTC
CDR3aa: CASSLDGDSDSRYF

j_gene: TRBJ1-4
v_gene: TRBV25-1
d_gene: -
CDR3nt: TGTGCCAGCAGTGTGGTAGACCGCCAGGGAAAACTGTTTTTT
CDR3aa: CASSVVDRQGKLFF